The clone carrying this T cell receptor beta chain has only a few counts. It was with a sample-barcoded 5' primer and a J-beta primer mix that a second PCR of roughly 7 to 12 cycles was run. Researchers report that a template-switch adaptor with 12 random nucleotides tagged each cDNA molecule. TCRdb reprocessed the 5' RACE reads via MiXCR and lists one record per CDR3 protein. In the table there are over 600,000 distinct CDR3 sequences, 45% to 70% of which are singletons. This sample was included in a study of blood T cells in healthy people across ages. V lost 3 bases and J 0 bases, leaving 14 bases between the germline ends. The CDR3 length is 16 residues.

The sequence derives from a man aged 35 to 55 in good health. V is TRBV12-3 or TRBV12-4 and J is TRBJ1-1, with D perhaps TRBD1 (6 bases). Sequenced sample: blood. The CDR3 region has the DNA TGTGCCAGCAGTTTCCCAAGCCAGGGGATGAACACTGAAGCTTTCTTT. It yields the protein CASSFPSQGMNTEAFF.